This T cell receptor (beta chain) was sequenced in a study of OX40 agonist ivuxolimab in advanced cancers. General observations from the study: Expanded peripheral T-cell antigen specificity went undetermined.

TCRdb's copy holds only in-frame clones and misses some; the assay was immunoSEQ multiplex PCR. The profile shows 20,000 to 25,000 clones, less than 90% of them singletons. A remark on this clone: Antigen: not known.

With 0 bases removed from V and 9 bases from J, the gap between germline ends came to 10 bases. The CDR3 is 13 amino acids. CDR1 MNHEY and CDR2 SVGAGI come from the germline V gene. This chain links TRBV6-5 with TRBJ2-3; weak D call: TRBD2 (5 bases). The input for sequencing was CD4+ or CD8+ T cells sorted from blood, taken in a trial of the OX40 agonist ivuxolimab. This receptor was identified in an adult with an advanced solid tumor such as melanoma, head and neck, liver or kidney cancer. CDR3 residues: CASSYSLAGTQYF. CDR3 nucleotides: TGTGCCAGCAGTTACTCCCTAGCCGGGACGCAGTATTTT.